The present TCR beta chain was sequenced within a study of T-cell memory formation after mild COVID-19. This clonotype was seen a few times. Its antigen is not known. Via MiXCR, TCRdb re-called the 5' RACE reads, giving one row per CDR3 protein. The sample consists of about 270,000 distinct CDR3 sequences, about a sixth of them appearing once. Study-wide results and limits: A second wave expanding day 15 to 37 was CD4+-biased; contracting clones were balanced. Certain responding clones were present in pre-infection memory, suggesting participation of cross-reactive memory.

The sequence derives from a man aged 18 to 35 who had mild COVID-19 (a few samples of this study predate the infection). Cell type and time point are not known. Sequences were obtained from PBMCs or a T cell subset sorted from them (not recorded which).

The CDR3 region has the DNA TGTGCCAGCAGTTTCCTGACTAGCGGGGGGGTGCTTTATTTT. Its protein is CASSFLTSGGVLYF. J is TRBJ2-3 and V is TRBV12-3 or TRBV12-4; 14 positions agree with TRBD2. J lost 15 bases, V lost 3 bases, and 8 bases had no gene match. The CDR3 covers 14 residues.